Shown below are 20 T cell receptor beta chains from a single sample sequenced in a study of neurological immune-mediated disorders. MiXCR, applied by TCRdb to the 5' RACE reads, yields one record per CDR3 protein. The table lists 55,000 to 65,000 distinct CDR3 sequences, approximately 12% of them singletons, with about 10% in the top ten. The material sequenced was PBMCs. These receptors all come from a woman aged 55-70 years with HTLV-1-associated myelopathy (HAM/TSP).

About this clonotype: This is likely a read error, given that the CDR3 carries no conserved phenylalanine or tryptophan at its end. The chain joins TRBV5-1 to TRBJ2-1; possible D gene TRBD1, 6 bases. CDR3 length: 15 amino acids. Germline V CDR1 and CDR2: SGHRS, YFSETQ. V lost 5 bases and J lost 6, with 18 bases in between. The CDR3 is CASSRDAQGSNEQFY. CDR3 nucleotides: TGCGCCAGCAGTCGCGACGCCCAGGGGAGCAATGAGCAGTTCTAC.

This clonotype was recorded at least ten times. The chain uses TRBV5-1 and TRBJ2-7; 7 nucleotides align to TRBD2. From germline, CDR1 is SGHRS and CDR2 YFSETQ. V lost 2 bases, J lost 3 bases, and 8 bases stayed unmatched. The length of the CDR3 is 15 residues. The CDR3 here is CASSFGLVRDYEQYF. Here the CDR3 DNA reads TGCGCCAGCAGCTTTGGACTAGTGAGAGACTACGAGCAGTACTTC.

This clonotype is medium-sized (0.01 to 0.1%). The CDR3 DNA sequence: TGTGCCAGCAGCAAAGGTGGAAAAGAGTCCGGCAGGCTAAATCAGCCCCAGCATTTT. This sequence encodes CASSKGGKESGRLNQPQHF. V is TRBV21-1 and J is TRBJ1-5. TRBV21-1 is described as a pseudogene. The CDR3 length is 19 residues.

This clonotype has ten or more counts. At one end the junction does not follow the germline gene, possibly because of a read error. The gene calls are TRBV5-4 and TRBJ2-3, with TRBD2 matching 9 bases. Germline CDR1 and CDR2: SGHNT and YYREEE (reference sequence). This CDR3 is 15 amino acids long. CDR3: CASRFASGVTDTQYF. The CDR3 coding sequence is TGTGCCAGCCGCTTCGCTAGCGGGGTCACAGATACGCAGTATTTT.

This clonotype has a count of ten or more. This chain joins TRBV5-5 and TRBJ2-3; 7 positions match TRBD1. CDR3 length: 15 residues. Germline V gene sequence: CDR1 SGHKS, CDR2 YYEKEE (reference sequence). V shed 5 bases, J shed 0 bases, and the junction held 6 bases outside the gene matches. CDR3 in DNA: TGTGCCAGCAGTTCACCGGGACAGAGCACAGATACGCAGTATTTT. Its translation: CASSSPGQSTDTQYF.

Worth noting for this clonotype: A much bigger clone sits one base away, suggesting this may be a read error. The chain combines TRBV5-1 with TRBJ2-5; D is unclear. The germline gives CDR1 SGHRS, CDR2 YFSETQ. This CDR3 comprises 12 residues. The CDR3 DNA sequence: TGCGCCAGCAGCTTCGGCCAAGAGACCCTGTACTTC. Translated: CASSFGQETLYF.

This clonotype was detected many times. The rearrangement links TRBV4-2 to TRBJ1-5; the D is unclear. Trimming removed 1 base at V and 7 bases at J, with 8 bases between. CDR1 is LGHNA, CDR2 YNFKEQ, per germline. This CDR3 spans 13 amino acids. CDR3 DNA sequence: TGTGCCAGCAGCCAAGGGTCTGAACAGCCCCAGCATTTT. Its translation: CASSQGSEQPQHF.

In this sample, this clonotype turned up a few times. CDR3 amino acids: CASSLLVTYNEQFF. CDR3 coding DNA: TGTGCCAGCAGCTTACTAGTTACCTACAATGAGCAGTTCTTC. The chain uses TRBV5-6 and TRBJ2-1; tentative D call: TRBD2 (5 bases). Germline loops: CDR1 SGHDT, CDR2 YYEEEE. V lost 2 bases and J 2 bases, leaving 8 bases between the germline ends. The CDR3 spans 14 residues.

The sample holds many counts of this clonotype. The chain combines TRBV9 with TRBJ2-3; 10 nucleotides line up with TRBD1. Germline V lookup: CDR1 SGDLS, CDR2 YYNGEE. CDR3 length: 16 residues. Unmatched junction bases numbered 9, after V lost 3 bases and J lost 5 bases. This CDR3 is CASSADRGRQKDTQYF. As DNA, the CDR3 is TGTGCCAGCAGCGCAGACAGGGGGCGGCAGAAAGATACGCAGTATTTT.

V is TRBV12-5 and J is TRBJ1-2; D is uncertain. Trimming took 1 base from V and 0 from J, leaving 6 bases between them. The CDR3 sequence is 14 residues long. Germline CDR1 reads LGHNT; CDR2 reads FRNRAP. Here the CDR3 DNA reads TGTGCTAGTGGTTTGGCGGAGTCTAACTATGGCTACACCTTC. Protein sequence: CASGLAESNYGYTF.

This clonotype was detected ten times or more. The chain uses TRBV5-1 and TRBJ1-5; D is uncertain. The CDR3 totals 13 residues. The V end was cut by 2 bases, the J end by 0 bases, with 3 bases between. Germline loops: CDR1 SGHRS, CDR2 YFSETQ. DNA for the CDR3: TGCGCCAGCAGCTTAGGTAGCAATCAGCCCCAGCATTTT. Translated, it gives CASSLGSNQPQHF. Variable domain in full (rest from reference TRBV5-1 and TRBJ1-5): KAGVTQTPRYLIKTRGQQVTLSCSPISGHRSVSWYQQTPGQGLQFLFEYFSETQRNKGNFPGRFSGRQFSNSRSEMNVSTLELGDSALYLCASSLGSNQPQHFGDGTRLSIL.

In its sample, this clonotype was seen many times. The CDR3 nucleotides are TGCAGTGCTAGAGCTATGAACACCGGGGAGCTGTTTTTT. Its protein product is CSARAMNTGELFF. The gene calls are TRBV20-1 and TRBJ2-2; D uncertain. V shed 1 base and J shed 1 base, with 4 bases lying between them. The CDR3 totals 13 residues. Germline V gene data show CDR1 as DFQATT and CDR2 as SNEGSKA (reference sequence).

This clonotype was picked up many times. This chain uses TRBV20-1 with TRBJ2-3, with 8 bases lining up with TRBD1. V shed 8 bases, J shed 4 bases, and the junction held 11 bases outside the gene matches. The CDR3 is 14 amino acids. CDR1 and CDR2 (germline): DFQATT, SNEGSKA (reference sequence). The CDR3 loop is CSPGQGSAPDTQYF. The CDR3 DNA is TGCAGTCCCGGACAGGGCAGTGCTCCAGATACGCAGTATTTT.

At least ten counts were recorded for this clonotype. The CDR3, as DNA: TGCGCCAGCAGCTTGTCCTTCGGCGGGGTTGAGTACTTC. This sequence encodes CASSLSFGGVEYF. The chain joins TRBV5-1 to TRBJ2-5, with D perhaps matching TRBD2 (6 bases). This CDR3 contains 13 residues. The V end was cut by 1 base, the J end by 12 bases, with 16 bases between. Germline V gives CDR1 SGHRS, CDR2 YFSETQ. The full variable domain, in which reference TRBV5-1 and TRBJ2-5 provide the parts outside the CDR3, is KAGVTQTPRYLIKTRGQQVTLSCSPISGHRSVSWYQQTPGQGLQFLFEYFSETQRNKGNFPGRFSGRQFSNSRSEMNVSTLELGDSALYLCASSLSFGGVEYFGPGTRLLVL.

The chain is built from TRBV29-1 and TRBJ2-3; 7 nucleotides line up with TRBD1. Per germline, CDR1 SQVTM and CDR2 ANQGSEA. The CDR3 spans 12 residues. The J segment lost 4 bases and the V segment lost 3 bases, leaving 1 base of the junction unmatched. As DNA, the CDR3 is TGCAGCGTTGAGACAGGGCCAGATACGCAGTATTTT. This encodes CSVETGPDTQYF.

This clonotype has at least ten counts. V gene TRBV28 combines with J gene TRBJ1-2; D not certain. Germline V lookup: CDR1 MDHEN, CDR2 SYDVKM. Trimming took off 7 bases at V and 2 bases at J, with 11 bases between the two ends. CDR3 size: 13 residues. The CDR3 reads CASTLLTNYGYTF. The CDR3 DNA sequence: TGTGCCAGCACCCTACTGACAAACTATGGCTACACCTTC.

This clonotype has a count of ten or more. This chain uses TRBV12-3 or TRBV12-4 with TRBJ1-2; 8 nucleotides agree with TRBD1. Trimming removed 5 bases from V and 7 bases from J; junction bases left unmatched: 12. This CDR3 is 15 amino acids long. CDR3 region: CASSLRTGRRSGYTF. The CDR3, as DNA: TGTGCCAGCAGTCTACGGACAGGGCGCCGGAGTGGCTACACCTTC.

The sample holds many counts of this clonotype. This chain uses TRBV5-1 with TRBJ2-7; 8 nucleotides align to TRBD1. The length of the CDR3 is 14 residues. Germline V CDR1 and CDR2: SGHRS, YFSETQ. Trimming took 5 bases from V and 0 from J; bases not matched to a gene: 4. The DNA of the CDR3 is TGCGCCAGCAGAACCGGGACAGGCTCCTACGAGCAGTACTTC. Amino acid sequence: CASRTGTGSYEQYF.

In this sample, this clonotype turned up many times. The chain uses TRBV29-1 and TRBJ2-3, with D possibly matching TRBD1 (5 bases). The germline V and J ends were trimmed by 3 bases and 5 bases, with 9 bases remaining between them. The CDR3 loop spans 12 amino acids. Looked up from germline, CDR1 is SQVTM and CDR2 is ANQGSEA. The CDR3: CSVDRAGDTQYF. Written as DNA, the CDR3 is TGCAGCGTTGACAGGGCCGGAGATACGCAGTATTTT.

This clonotype was seen repeatedly, ten times or more. The V and J genes are TRBV28 and TRBJ2-7, with 7 positions matching TRBD2. This CDR3 spans 15 amino acids. Germline V gene data show CDR1 as MDHEN and CDR2 as SYDVKM. Trimming at V came to 7 bases and at J to 2 bases, leaving 11 bases not matched to a gene. In DNA form, the CDR3 reads TGTGCCAGCACCCCAGGTGCTAGCGGAGCCTACGAGCAGTACTTC. This gives the protein CASTPGASGAYEQYF.